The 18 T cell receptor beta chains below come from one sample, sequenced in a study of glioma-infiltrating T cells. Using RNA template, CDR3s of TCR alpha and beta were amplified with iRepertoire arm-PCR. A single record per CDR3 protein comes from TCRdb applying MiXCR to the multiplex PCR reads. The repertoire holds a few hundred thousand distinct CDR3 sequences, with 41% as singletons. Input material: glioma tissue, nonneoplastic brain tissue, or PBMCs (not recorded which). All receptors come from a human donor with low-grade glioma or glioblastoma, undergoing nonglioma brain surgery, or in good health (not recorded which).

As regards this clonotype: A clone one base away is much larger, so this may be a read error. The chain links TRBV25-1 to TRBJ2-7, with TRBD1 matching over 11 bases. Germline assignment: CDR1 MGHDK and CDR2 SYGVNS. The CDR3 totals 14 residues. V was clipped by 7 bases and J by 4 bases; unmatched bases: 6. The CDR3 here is CASNTGTGGYEQYF. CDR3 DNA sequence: TGTGCCAGCAATACCGGGACAGGGGGTTACGAGCAGTACTTC.

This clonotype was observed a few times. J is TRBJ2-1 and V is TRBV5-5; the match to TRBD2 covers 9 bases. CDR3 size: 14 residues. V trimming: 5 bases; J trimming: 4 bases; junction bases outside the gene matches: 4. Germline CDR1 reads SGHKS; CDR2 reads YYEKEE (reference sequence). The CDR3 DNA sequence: TGTGCCAGCAGTACTAGCGGGTATTACAATGAGCAGTTCTTC. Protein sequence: CASSTSGYYNEQFF.

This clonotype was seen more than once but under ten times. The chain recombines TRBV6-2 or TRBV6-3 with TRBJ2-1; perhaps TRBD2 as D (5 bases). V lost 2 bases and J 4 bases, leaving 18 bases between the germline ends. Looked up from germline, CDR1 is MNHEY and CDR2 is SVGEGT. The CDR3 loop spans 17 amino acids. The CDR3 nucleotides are TGTGCCAGCAGTTACGAGCGGCGGGCCCTCCCTTACAATGAGCAGTTCTTC. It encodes CASSYERRALPYNEQFF.

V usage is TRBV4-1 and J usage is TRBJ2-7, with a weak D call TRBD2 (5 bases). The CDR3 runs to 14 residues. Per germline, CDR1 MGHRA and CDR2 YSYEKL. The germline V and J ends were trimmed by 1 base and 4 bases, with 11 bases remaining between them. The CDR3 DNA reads TGCGCCAGCAGCCAAGGCGAGGGCCGGTACGAGCAGTACTTC. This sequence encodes CASSQGEGRYEQYF.

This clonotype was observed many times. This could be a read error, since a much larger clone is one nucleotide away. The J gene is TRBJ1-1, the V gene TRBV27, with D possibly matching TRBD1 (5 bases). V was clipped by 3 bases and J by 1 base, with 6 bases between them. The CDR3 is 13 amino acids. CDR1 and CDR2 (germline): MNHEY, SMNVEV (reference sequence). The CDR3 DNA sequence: TGTGCCAGCAGTTTTACAGGGAACACTGAAGCTTTCTTT. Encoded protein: CASSFTGNTEAFF.

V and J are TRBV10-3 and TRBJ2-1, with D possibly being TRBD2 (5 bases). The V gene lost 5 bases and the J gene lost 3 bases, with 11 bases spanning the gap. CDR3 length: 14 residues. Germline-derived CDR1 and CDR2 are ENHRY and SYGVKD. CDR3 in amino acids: CAISKDFLYNEQFF. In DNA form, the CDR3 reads TGTGCCATCAGTAAGGACTTCCTCTACAATGAGCAGTTCTTC.

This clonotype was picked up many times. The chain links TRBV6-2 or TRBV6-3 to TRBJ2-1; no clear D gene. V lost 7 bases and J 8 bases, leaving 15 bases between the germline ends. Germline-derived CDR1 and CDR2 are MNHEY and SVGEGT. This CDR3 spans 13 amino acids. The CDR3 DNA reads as TGTGCCAGCACTGAGTATTCACGGGATGAGCAGTTCTTC. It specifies CASTEYSRDEQFF.

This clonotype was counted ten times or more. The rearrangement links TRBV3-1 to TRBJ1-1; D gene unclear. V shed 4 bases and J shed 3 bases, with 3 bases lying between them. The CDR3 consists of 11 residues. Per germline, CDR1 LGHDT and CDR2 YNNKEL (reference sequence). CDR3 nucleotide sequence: TGTGCCAGCAGCCCGCACACTGAAGCTTTCTTT. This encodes CASSPHTEAFF.

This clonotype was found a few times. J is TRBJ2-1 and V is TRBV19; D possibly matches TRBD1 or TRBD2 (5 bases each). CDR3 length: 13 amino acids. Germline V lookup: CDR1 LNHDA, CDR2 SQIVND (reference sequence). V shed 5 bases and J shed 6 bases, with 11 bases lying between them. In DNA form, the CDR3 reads TGTGCCAGTAGTCCGGGGACGGCCAATGAGCAGTTCTTC. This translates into CASSPGTANEQFF.

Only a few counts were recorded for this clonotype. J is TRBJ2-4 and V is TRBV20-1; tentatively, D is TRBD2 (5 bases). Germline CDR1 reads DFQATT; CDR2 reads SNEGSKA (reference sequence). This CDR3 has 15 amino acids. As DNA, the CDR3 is TGCGGAGCTTCGGACTCCAGGTCGGCCAAAAACATTCAGTACTTC. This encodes CGASDSRSAKNIQYF.

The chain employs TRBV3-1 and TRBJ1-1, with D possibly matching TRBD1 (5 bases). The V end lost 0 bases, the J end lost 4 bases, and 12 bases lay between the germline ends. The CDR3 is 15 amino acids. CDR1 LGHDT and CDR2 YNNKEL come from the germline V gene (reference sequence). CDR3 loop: CASSQDEGRGTEAFF. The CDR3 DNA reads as TGTGCCAGCAGCCAAGATGAGGGGAGGGGCACTGAAGCTTTCTTT.

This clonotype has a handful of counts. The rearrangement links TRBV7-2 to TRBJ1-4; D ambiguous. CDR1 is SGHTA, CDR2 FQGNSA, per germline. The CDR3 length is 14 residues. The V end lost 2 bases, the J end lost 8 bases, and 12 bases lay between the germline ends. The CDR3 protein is CASSLMAGVEKLFF. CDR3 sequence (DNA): TGTGCCAGCAGCTTAATGGCAGGCGTCGAAAAACTGTTTTTT. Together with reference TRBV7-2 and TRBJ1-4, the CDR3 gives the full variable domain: GAGVSQSPSNKVTEKGKDVELRCDPISGHTALYWYRQSLGQGLEFLIYFQGNSAPDKSGLPSDRFSAERTGGSVSTLTIQRTQQEDSAVYLCASSLMAGVEKLFFGSGTQLSVL.

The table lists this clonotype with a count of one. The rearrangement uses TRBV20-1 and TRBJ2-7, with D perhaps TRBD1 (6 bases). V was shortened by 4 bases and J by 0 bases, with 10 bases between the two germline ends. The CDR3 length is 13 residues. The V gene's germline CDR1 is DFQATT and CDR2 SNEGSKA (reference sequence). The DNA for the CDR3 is TGCAGTGCTAATCGACAGGTCTCCTACGAGCAGTACTTC. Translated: CSANRQVSYEQYF.

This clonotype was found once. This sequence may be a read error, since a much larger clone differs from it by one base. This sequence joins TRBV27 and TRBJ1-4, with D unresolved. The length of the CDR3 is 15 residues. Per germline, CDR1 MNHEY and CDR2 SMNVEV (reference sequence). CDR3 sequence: CARSLSSATNEKLFF. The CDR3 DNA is TGTGCCAGGAGTTTATCTTCCGCAACTAATGAAAAACTGTTTTTT.

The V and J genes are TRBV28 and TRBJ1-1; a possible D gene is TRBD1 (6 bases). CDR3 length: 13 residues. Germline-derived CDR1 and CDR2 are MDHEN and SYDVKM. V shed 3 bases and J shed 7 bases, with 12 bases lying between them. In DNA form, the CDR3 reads TGTGCCAGCAGTTTCTGGGGGGCTGTTGAAGCTTTCTTT. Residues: CASSFWGAVEAFF.

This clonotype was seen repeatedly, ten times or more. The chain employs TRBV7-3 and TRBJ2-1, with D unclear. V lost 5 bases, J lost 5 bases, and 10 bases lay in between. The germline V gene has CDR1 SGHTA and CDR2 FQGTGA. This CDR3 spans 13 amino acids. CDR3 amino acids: CASSPSINNEQFF. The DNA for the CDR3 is TGTGCCAGCAGCCCTTCTATTAACAATGAGCAGTTCTTC.

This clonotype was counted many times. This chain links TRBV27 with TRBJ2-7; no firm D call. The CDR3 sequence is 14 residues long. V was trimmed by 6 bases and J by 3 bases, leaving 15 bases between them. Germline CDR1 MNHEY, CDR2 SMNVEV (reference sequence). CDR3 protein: CASRPFNSGYEQYF. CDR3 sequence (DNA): TGTGCCAGCAGGCCCTTTAACTCGGGCTACGAGCAGTACTTC.

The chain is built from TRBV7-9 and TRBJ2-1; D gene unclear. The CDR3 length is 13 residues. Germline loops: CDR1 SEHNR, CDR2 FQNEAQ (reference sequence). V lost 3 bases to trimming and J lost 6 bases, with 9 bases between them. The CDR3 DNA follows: TGTGCCAGCAGCTTCTACAGAAGCAATGAGCAGTTCTTC. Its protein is CASSFYRSNEQFF.